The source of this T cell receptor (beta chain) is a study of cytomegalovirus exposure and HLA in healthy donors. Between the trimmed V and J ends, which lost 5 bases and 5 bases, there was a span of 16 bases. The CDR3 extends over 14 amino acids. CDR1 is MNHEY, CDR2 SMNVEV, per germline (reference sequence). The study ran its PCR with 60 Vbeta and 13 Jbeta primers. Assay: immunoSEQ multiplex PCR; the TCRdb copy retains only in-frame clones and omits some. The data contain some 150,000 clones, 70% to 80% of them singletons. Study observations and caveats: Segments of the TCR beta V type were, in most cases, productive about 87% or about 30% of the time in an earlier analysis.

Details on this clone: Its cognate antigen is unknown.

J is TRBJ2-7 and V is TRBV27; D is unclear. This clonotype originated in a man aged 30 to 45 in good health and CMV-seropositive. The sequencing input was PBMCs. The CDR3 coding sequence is TGTGCCAGCAGTCCCAGACGGCGACTGAACGAGCAGTACTTC. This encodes CASSPRRRLNEQYF.